This TCR beta chain was documented in a study of blood T cells in healthy people across ages. Whole-study findings and limits: Those diversity estimates obtained from one million T cells were thought to be underestimates.

This clonotype was observed a few times. Its antigen is currently unknown. V gave up 1 base and J gave up 12 bases; unmatched junction bases: 7. Per germline, CDR1 SGHTA and CDR2 FQGNSA. This CDR3 has 15 residues. Next came a second PCR, run for about 7 to 12 cycles, which used a sample-barcoded 5' primer along with a J-beta primer mix. Tags on each cDNA molecule came from a template-switch adaptor with 12 random nucleotides. TCRdb independently ran MiXCR on the 5' RACE reads; one entry per CDR3 protein. The sample shows approximately 700,000 distinct CDR3 sequences, approximately 30% of them seen only once.

This sequence was found in a woman older than 75 in good health. The sequencing sample was made of blood. The V and J genes are TRBV7-2 and TRBJ2-1; 12 bases align to TRBD2. CDR3 DNA sequence: TGTGCCAGCAGCTTAGGCCTAGCGGGGGGGGATGTGCAGTTCTTC. Amino acid sequence: CASSLGLAGGDVQFF.